This section outlines one T cell receptor (beta chain) sequence together with its context. Its target is not known. Described time point: blood 4 weeks post-SBRT, at nephrectomy. This sample's treatment: 15 Gy SBRT to primary tumor, nephrectomy 4 weeks later. Nephrectomy followed 15 Gy stereotactic body radiation by 4 weeks. Serial blood draws occurred at baseline and 2 and 4 weeks post-SBRT. The sample comes from a study of radiation and T cells in renal cell carcinoma. The length of the CDR3 is 13 residues. V dropped 10 bases and J dropped 4 bases, with 11 bases sitting between them. The germline V gene encodes CDR1 MDHEN and CDR2 SYDVKM. TCRdb keeps only in-frame clones here, not all; method: immunoSEQ multiplex PCR. The sample lists roughly 45,000 clones, 82% occurring once. Findings and limits, study-wide: In blood, top tumor clones expanded by 2 weeks, shrinking by 4.

Sequences were derived from blood, sampled from a patient whose treatment included radiotherapy and nephrectomy. The clonotype was recovered from a woman in her 70s with renal cell carcinoma. The chain is built from TRBV28 and TRBJ1-6; possibly TRBD1 for D (5 bases). The CDR3 coding sequence is TGTGCCACCTGGCGGGGGTATAATTCACCCCTCCACTTT. Protein sequence: CATWRGYNSPLHF.